The 20 T cell receptor beta chains below come from one sample, sequenced in a study of vaccination and CD4 T cells after COVID-19. As to treatment: roughly ten-day PBMC culture with coronavirus spike peptide pools or control peptides (ViraFEST assay). Prior to the COVID-19 pandemic (2011-2018), the unexposed donor's CD4+ T cells were collected. Antigen specificity for these receptors is unknown. The Oncomine TCR Beta short-read assay was what sequenced the DNA obtained from cultured CD4+ T cells. It was from cultured CD4+ T cells that genomic DNA was extracted. TCRdb used MiXCR to reprocess the PCR reads, holding one entry per CDR3 protein. The sample yields approximately 9,000 distinct CDR3 sequences, 35% to 45% seen once. The sample taken for sequencing was CD4+ T cells from blood, cultured in vitro. The receptors here all came from a human donor in good health.

V gene TRBV11-2 combines with J gene TRBJ1-1; a weak D match, TRBD1 (5 bases). This CDR3 has 16 residues. V was clipped by 0 bases and J by 1 base, with 12 bases between them. Germline V gene lookup returns CDR1 SGHAT and CDR2 FQNNGV. CDR3 sequence reads: CASSLDRGRRNTEAFF. The CDR3 region has the DNA TGTGCCAGCAGCTTAGATCGGGGACGGAGGAACACTGAAGCTTTCTTT.

The genes are TRBV7-2 and TRBJ1-5, with a possible D match to TRBD1 (6 bases). Per germline, CDR1 SGHTA and CDR2 FQGNSA. The CDR3 is 16 residues long. Trimming cost V 2 bases and J 3 bases, with 14 bases left between them. CDR3 sequence (DNA): TGTGCCAGCAGCTTATGGGGGCAAGGTCTCAATCAGCCCCAGCATTTT. Residues: CASSLWGQGLNQPQHF. Supplemented by reference TRBV7-2 and TRBJ1-5, the full variable domain reads GAGVSQSPSNKVTEKGKDVELRCDPISGHTALYWYRQSLGQGLEFLIYFQGNSAPDKSGLPSDRFSAERTGGSVSTLTIQRTQQEDSAVYLCASSLWGQGLNQPQHFGDGTRLSIL.

This clonotype was observed a handful of times. The DNA for the CDR3 is TGTGCCAGCAGCCAGGGACAGATCACTAACTATGGCTACACCTTC. Its translation is CASSQGQITNYGYTF. This chain uses TRBV6-1 with TRBJ1-2, with 7 bases aligning to TRBD1. The germline V gene encodes CDR1 MNHNS and CDR2 SASEGT. Trimming at V came to 6 bases and at J to 0 bases, leaving 7 bases not matched to a gene. The CDR3 has 15 amino acids.

This clonotype came up once. V and J are TRBV7-2 and TRBJ2-3, with 9 bases identical to TRBD2. J lost 4 bases, V lost 1 base, and 12 bases had no gene match. Germline V CDR1 and CDR2: SGHTA, FQGNSA. The length of the CDR3 is 18 residues. The CDR3 loop reads CASSLGDSGSLRADTQYF. The CDR3 region has the DNA TGTGCCAGCAGCTTAGGGGATAGCGGGAGCTTGCGGGCAGATACGCAGTATTTT.

CDR3 DNA sequence: TGTGCCAGCAGTTTAAGGAGAGCGGCGGGCCTCTCCTACGAGCAGTACTTC. Encoded protein: CASSLRRAAGLSYEQYF. This chain joins TRBV27 and TRBJ2-7; tentatively, D is TRBD2 (5 bases). CDR1 is MNHEY, CDR2 SMNVEV, per germline (reference sequence). The CDR3 has 17 residues. V lost 2 bases to trimming and J lost 0 bases, with 17 bases between them.

In this sample, this clonotype turned up a few times. The DNA for the CDR3 is TGCAGTGCCGAGAGGGGGGGCGGCAATCAGCCCCAGCATTTT. Amino acids: CSAERGGGNQPQHF. The V and J genes are TRBV20-1 and TRBJ1-5; D perhaps matches TRBD1 (6 bases). The V end was cut by 6 bases, the J end by 2 bases, with 14 bases between. The germline CDR1 and CDR2 sequences are DFQATT and SNEGSKA (reference sequence). The length of the CDR3 is 14 residues.

The gene calls are TRBV6-2 or TRBV6-3 and TRBJ2-3; D might be TRBD2 (5 bases). Germline values: CDR1 MNHEY, CDR2 SVGEGT. Trimming cost V 4 bases and J 4 bases, with 12 bases left between them. The CDR3 spans 14 residues. The CDR3 region has the DNA TGTGCCAGCAGTTTAGGCCCCGGGGCAGATACGCAGTATTTT. Residues: CASSLGPGADTQYF.

This clonotype has just one count. The gene calls are TRBV5-4 and TRBJ2-5, with D perhaps matching TRBD1 or TRBD2 (5 bases each). CDR1 SGHNT and CDR2 YYREEE come from the germline V gene (reference sequence). V was shortened by 3 bases and J by 4 bases, with 19 bases between the two germline ends. This CDR3 spans 16 amino acids. The CDR3 region has the DNA TGTGCCAGCAGCTCCCCCGGGGCATCGGGTTCAGAGACCCAGTACTTC. Protein: CASSSPGASGSETQYF.

The V and J genes are TRBV7-9 and TRBJ2-4; D may correspond to TRBD1 or TRBD2 (5 bases each). The germline V gene encodes CDR1 SEHNR and CDR2 FQNEAQ (reference sequence). This CDR3 is 17 amino acids long. V was cut by 1 base and J by 0 bases, with 13 bases left in between. The CDR3: CASSLVGTSLAKNIQYF. The DNA for the CDR3 is TGTGCCAGCAGCTTAGTTGGGACGTCCCTAGCCAAAAACATTCAGTACTTC.

The CDR3: CASSALTGEGYEQYF. The CDR3 coding sequence is TGTGCCAGCAGCGCCTTGACAGGGGAAGGCTACGAGCAGTACTTC. This sequence joins TRBV6-1 and TRBJ2-7, with 8 bases identical to TRBD1. The CDR3 extends over 15 amino acids. Germline V gene data show CDR1 as MNHNS and CDR2 as SASEGT. V shed 6 bases, J shed 3 bases, and the junction held 10 bases outside the gene matches.

The chain links TRBV18 to TRBJ1-5; D is ambiguous. Germline loops: CDR1 KGHSH, CDR2 LQKENI. Deletions cut 3 bases from V and 4 bases from J, with 10 bases between. The CDR3 consists of 14 residues. Written as DNA, the CDR3 is TGTGCCAGCTCACCTGTTAGGGCTAATCAGCCCCAGCATTTT. Translated, it gives CASSPVRANQPQHF. The full variable domain, its missing parts supplied by reference TRBV18 and TRBJ1-5, is NAGVMQNPRHLVRRRGQEARLRCSPMKGHSHVYWYRQLPEEGLKFMVYLQKENIIDESGMPKERFSAEFPKEGPSILRIQQVVRGDSAAYFCASSPVRANQPQHFGDGTRLSIL.

CDR3 DNA sequence: TGTGCCAGCAGCAGGGCTAGCGGGAGAGGGAATGAGCAGTTCTTC. This translates into CASSRASGRGNEQFF. This chain joins TRBV21-1 and TRBJ2-1; whether TRBD2, the table's D call, matches the DNA was not checked. TRBV21-1 is a pseudogene locus. The CDR3 runs to 15 residues.

By sample share, this clonotype is medium-sized. The rearrangement links TRBV6-2 or TRBV6-3 to TRBJ1-5; 11 nucleotides align to TRBD1. The germline V gene has CDR1 MNHEY and CDR2 SVGEGT. This CDR3 region has 15 residues. The ends lost 2 bases at V and 5 bases at J; junction bases unmatched: 2. CDR3 bases: TGTGCCAGCAGTTACGGACAGGGGGCTGATCAGCCCCAGCATTTT. This codes for CASSYGQGADQPQHF.

The chain carries TRBV20-1 and TRBJ1-2; a weak D match, TRBD1 (6 bases). The CDR3 sequence is 14 residues long. V lost 1 base, J lost 4 bases, and 13 bases lay in between. CDR1 DFQATT and CDR2 SNEGSKA come from the germline V gene (reference sequence). The CDR3 sequence is CSARGGADIYGYTF. The CDR3 DNA reads TGCAGTGCTAGAGGGGGGGCTGATATCTATGGCTACACCTTC.

A few counts support this clonotype. This chain uses TRBV21-1 with TRBJ1-2. TRBV21-1 is an annotated pseudogene. The CDR3 extends over 13 amino acids. The CDR3 DNA follows: TGTGCCAGCAGCAAAGGGGGTAAGCCTGGCTACACCTTC. Translation: CASSKGGKPGYTF.

This clonotype was detected once. The germline gene is not matched at one end of the junction; a read error may be the cause. The V call is TRBV5-3, the J call TRBJ2-1, with 11 bases lining up with TRBD1. TRBV5-3 is identified as an open reading frame with a role that is uncertain. This CDR3 is built from 14 residues. CDR3 in amino acids: CASSFGTGGNEQFF. The DNA of the CDR3 is TGTGCCAGCAGCTTCGGGACAGGGGGCAATGAGCAGTTCTTC.

V usage is TRBV7-2 and J usage is TRBJ2-7, with 8 bases aligning to TRBD2. CDR1 is SGHTA and CDR2 is FQGNSA in the germline V gene. Trimming at V came to 5 bases and at J to 3 bases, leaving 9 bases not matched to a gene. This CDR3 region has 15 residues. The CDR3 reads CASSPGSGSLYEQYF. The CDR3 nucleotides read TGTGCCAGCAGCCCTGGGAGCGGGAGTCTCTACGAGCAGTACTTC.

The chain recombines TRBV19 with TRBJ1-1; 8 nucleotides line up with TRBD1. Germline assignment: CDR1 LNHDA and CDR2 SQIVND (reference sequence). This CDR3 region has 13 residues. After removal of 5 bases from V and 8 bases from J, the junction contained 7 bases not matched to a gene. The DNA for the CDR3 is TGTGCCAGTAGTGTTCGGACAGGGCAAGAAGCTTTCTTT. Translation: CASSVRTGQEAFF.

This clonotype was observed a few times. This chain connects TRBV7-2 to TRBJ2-7, with D hard to call. Between the trimmed V and J ends, which lost 0 bases and 2 bases, there was a span of 11 bases. This CDR3 has 15 residues. CDR1 is SGHTA and CDR2 is FQGNSA in the germline V gene. CDR3 protein: CASSLASTVTYEQYF. CDR3 bases: TGTGCCAGCAGCTTAGCCAGCACCGTAACCTACGAGCAGTACTTC.

The chain is built from TRBV28 and TRBJ1-5; D ambiguous. Germline V CDR1 and CDR2: MDHEN, SYDVKM. This CDR3 comprises 13 residues. Trimming removed 6 bases from V and 5 bases from J, with 11 bases in between. CDR3 nucleotide sequence: TGTGCCAGCAGGTCATTCGGGGATCAGCCCCAGCATTTT. Translating gives CASRSFGDQPQHF.